The TCR beta chain described here comes from a study of blood T cell repertoires in COVID-19. Looking at the study overall: Acute and convalescent COVID-19 specimens originated in the United States, Italy and Spain.

Between the trimmed V and J ends, which lost 6 bases and 3 bases, there was a span of 7 bases. CDR3 size: 12 residues. Study processing details: The authors estimated nucleated cell counts from reference gene primer amplification. Method: immunoSEQ multiplex PCR; TCRdb's copy keeps in-frame clones and lacks some. V and J calls and clone size are copied from that table; D and trimming were computed from the DNA. This sample has some 200,000 clones; more than 80% occur once, and the top ten carry around 10%. Enrollment of patients from Seattle took place during active infection, with longitudinal follow-up.

What was sequenced was peripheral blood. The clonotype was recovered from a woman aged 40 to 55 with COVID-19, enrolled during active disease. This sequence joins TRBV12-3 or TRBV12-4 and TRBJ2-3; possibly TRBD2 for D (5 bases). The CDR3, as DNA: TGTGCCAGCAGCCCGGGGACAGATACGCAGTATTTT. It is translated as CASSPGTDTQYF.